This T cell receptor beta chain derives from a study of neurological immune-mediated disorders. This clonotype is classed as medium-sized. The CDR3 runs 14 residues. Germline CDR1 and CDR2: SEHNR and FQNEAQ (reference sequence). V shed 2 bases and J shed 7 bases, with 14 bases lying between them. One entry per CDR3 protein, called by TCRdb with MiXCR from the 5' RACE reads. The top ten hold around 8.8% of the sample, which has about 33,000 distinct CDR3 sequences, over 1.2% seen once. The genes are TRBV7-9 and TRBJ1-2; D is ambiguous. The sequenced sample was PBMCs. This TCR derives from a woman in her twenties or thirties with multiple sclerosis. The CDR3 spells CASSLLGRSSGYTF. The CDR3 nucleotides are TGTGCCAGCAGCTTATTAGGGCGTTCTTCTGGCTACACCTTC.